This entry lists 8 T cell receptor beta chains sequenced from one sample in a study of blood T cell repertoires in COVID-19. Data came from immunoSEQ multiplex PCR; TCRdb stores just in-frame clones and leaves some out. This table has roughly 120,000 clones, 85% to 90% appearing once. The specimen sequenced was peripheral blood. The receptor set was obtained from a man in his 70s with active or convalescent COVID-19.

The rearrangement uses TRBV12-3 or TRBV12-4 and TRBJ1-2, with TRBD1 identical over 7 bases. The V and J ends lost 6 bases and 7 bases, in that order; junction bases with no gene match: 8. The length of the CDR3 is 13 residues. DNA for the CDR3: TGTGCCAGCAGGGGGACAGCTTCAAGTGGCTACACCTTC. It encodes CASRGTASSGYTF.

This sequence joins TRBV6-1 and TRBJ1-4, with D tentatively TRBD1 (6 bases). The CDR3 length is 15 residues. Germline values: CDR1 MNHNS, CDR2 SASEGT. V lost 1 base and J 8 bases, leaving 14 bases between the germline ends. The CDR3 loop reads CASSEVGGLGEKLFF. In DNA, the CDR3 is TGTGCCAGCAGTGAAGTCGGGGGGCTAGGAGAAAAACTGTTTTTT.

CDR3 sequence: CASSVGGLAGGDEQFF. DNA for the CDR3: TGTGCCAGCAGTGTAGGGGGCCTAGCGGGAGGGGATGAGCAGTTCTTC. The J gene is TRBJ2-1, the V gene TRBV7-2; 12 bases align to TRBD2. Looked up from germline, CDR1 is SGHTA and CDR2 is FQGNSA. This CDR3 comprises 16 residues. V was clipped by 6 bases and J by 8 bases; unmatched bases: 11.

The genes are TRBV7-2 and TRBJ2-3, with 12 bases aligning to TRBD1. V lost 5 bases to trimming and J lost 4 bases; unmatched junction nucleotides: 7. The germline CDR1 and CDR2 sequences are SGHTA and FQGNSA. The CDR3 covers 16 residues. The CDR3 DNA reads TGTGCCAGCAGCCCTTGGGACAGGGGGCGCGCAGATACGCAGTATTTT. Its translation: CASSPWDRGRADTQYF.

V is TRBV20-1 and J is TRBJ1-2, with D possibly TRBD1 on 5 matching bases. V was clipped by 6 bases and J by 8 bases, with 10 bases between them. This CDR3 is 10 amino acids long. Germline V gene lookup returns CDR1 DFQATT and CDR2 SNEGSKA (reference sequence). In DNA form, the CDR3 reads TGCAGTGCAAAGCAGGGAGGCTACACCTTC. This encodes CSAKQGGYTF.

The gene calls are TRBV10-3 and TRBJ2-2; TRBD1 matches at 10 bases. The CDR3 sequence is 16 residues long. Germline CDR1 reads ENHRY; CDR2 reads SYGVKD. The V and J ends lost 10 bases and 4 bases, in that order; junction bases with no gene match: 12. For the CDR3, the DNA is TGTGCCACCGGTAGGGGGGGACAGGGGACCACCGGGGAGCTGTTTTTT. The encoded protein is CATGRGGQGTTGELFF.

V gene TRBV18 combines with J gene TRBJ1-1, with D unclear. CDR1 and CDR2 (germline): KGHSH, LQKENI. V was clipped by 3 bases and J by 3 bases, with 17 bases between them. The CDR3 runs to 16 residues. CDR3 DNA sequence: TGTGCCAGCTCACCCCTCGGAGGCCAGGTCGACACTGAAGCTTTCTTT. Its protein is CASSPLGGQVDTEAFF.

The chain recombines TRBV23-1 with TRBJ1-5; 9 nucleotides line up with TRBD1. TRBV23-1 is treated as an ORF (open reading frame) with a function not yet certain. The junction had 10 bases not matched to a gene; V was cut back by 6 bases and J by 1 base. The CDR3 is 17 amino acids. CDR3 DNA: TGCGCCAGCAGCCCCACAGGGGGCGGTATCAGCAATCAGCCCCAGCATTTT. Translation: CASSPTGGGISNQPQHF.